A single sample gave rise to the 20 T cell receptor beta chains below, sequenced in a study of monozygotic twins with inflammatory bowel disease. TCRdb re-called the 5' RACE reads; every CDR3 protein appears as one record, without DNA. The sample table sets out under 200,000 distinct CDR3 sequences. Sequencing was performed on blood. These receptors were taken from a human donor with ulcerative colitis or Crohn's disease, or a healthy co-twin of an affected twin (not recorded which).

The chain uses TRBV28 and TRBJ1-1; without DNA, the TCRdb call of TRBD1 cannot be checked. CDR3 length: 14 residues. CDR1 and CDR2 from the germline V gene are MDHEN and SYDVKM. The CDR3 loop reads CASSLHRSNTEAFF.

CDR3 in amino acids: CASAAQTDTQYF. This chain links TRBV7-8 with TRBJ2-3. Germline V gene data show CDR1 as SGHVS and CDR2 as FQNEAQ. This CDR3 contains 12 residues.

The J gene is TRBJ2-7, the V gene TRBV5-4. CDR1 and CDR2 (germline): SGHNT, YYREEE (reference sequence). The CDR3 totals 14 residues. The CDR3 region is CASSQIEGAYEQYF. The entire variable domain, with the rest obtained from reference TRBV5-4 and TRBJ2-7, is as follows: ETGVTQSPTHLIKTRGQQVTLRCSSQSGHNTVSWYQQALGQGPQFIFQYYREEENGRGNFPPRFSGLQFPNYSSELNVNALELDDSALYLCASSQIEGAYEQYFGPGTRLTVT.

The chain recombines TRBV29-1 with TRBJ1-5. Germline-derived CDR1 and CDR2 are SQVTM and ANQGSEA. This CDR3 contains 13 residues. The CDR3 here is CSVFDGSNQPQHF.

The gene calls are TRBV4-3 and TRBJ2-1; TCRdb reports TRBD1, a call that lacks DNA to check it against. Germline assignment: CDR1 LGHNA and CDR2 YSLEER. The CDR3 is 15 residues long. CDR3 loop: CASSYHRVGGNEQFF.

V gene TRBV18 combines with J gene TRBJ1-5. This CDR3 has 14 amino acids. Germline CDR1 reads KGHSH; CDR2 reads LQKENI. The CDR3 sequence is CASSPQRVDQPQHF.

J is TRBJ2-1 and V is TRBV29-1; no DNA is available, so the TRBD1 call from TCRdb remains unchecked. The CDR3 consists of 14 residues. Germline V gene sequence: CDR1 SQVTM, CDR2 ANQGSEA. The CDR3 spells CSVAQDRGYNEQFF.

V and J are TRBV30 and TRBJ1-5; with no DNA, the TCRdb D assignment of TRBD1 cannot be verified. This CDR3 is 14 amino acids long. Germline V gene data show CDR1 as GTSNPN and CDR2 as SVGIG (reference sequence). CDR3 region: CAWSRDTSNQPQHF.

The rearrangement joins TRBV7-8 to TRBJ1-6. The CDR3 consists of 18 residues. The germline V gene has CDR1 SGHVS and CDR2 FQNEAQ. CDR3 in amino acids: CASSLVMGTGSYNSPLHF. The full variable domain, its missing parts supplied by reference TRBV7-8 and TRBJ1-6, is GAGVSQSPRYKVAKRGQDVALRCDPISGHVSLFWYQQALGQGPEFLTYFQNEAQLDKSGLPSDRFFAERPEGSVSTLKIQRTQQEDSAVYLCASSLVMGTGSYNSPLHFGNGTRLTVT.

The chain uses TRBV3-1 and TRBJ2-7. The CDR3 is made up of 16 amino acids. The germline V gene encodes CDR1 LGHDT and CDR2 YNNKEL (reference sequence). The CDR3 spells CASSQDQTEYSYEQYF.

CDR3 in amino acids: CASSSPPTNEKLFF. This chain links TRBV28 with TRBJ1-4. In germline, CDR1 is MDHEN, CDR2 SYDVKM. The CDR3 totals 14 residues.

CDR3 sequence reads: CSARDSRGGRRTGELFF. The V gene is TRBV20-1, the J gene TRBJ2-2; absent DNA, TCRdb's TRBD1 call cannot be checked. Germline V lookup: CDR1 DFQATT, CDR2 SNEGSKA (reference sequence). The CDR3 loop spans 17 amino acids.

This chain links TRBV5-1 with TRBJ1-1. The CDR3 covers 15 residues. Germline V gene sequence: CDR1 SGHRS, CDR2 YFSETQ. The CDR3 is CASSLSGVRDTEAFF.

This chain uses TRBV10-3 with TRBJ2-5; no DNA is available, so the TRBD1 call from TCRdb remains unchecked. The CDR3 contains 15 residues. CDR1 is ENHRY and CDR2 is SYGVKD in the germline V gene. The CDR3 is CAISDPRGPQETQYF.

The V and J genes are TRBV20-1 and TRBJ2-1; the TCRdb call, TRBD2, lacks DNA for checking. CDR3 length: 13 amino acids. Germline-derived CDR1 and CDR2 are DFQATT and SNEGSKA (reference sequence). CDR3 protein: CSAQPPRANEQFF.

The rearrangement links TRBV5-1 to TRBJ2-3. CDR1 SGHRS and CDR2 YFSETQ come from the germline V gene. The CDR3 is 15 residues long. CDR3 protein: CASKGGEAGTDTQYF.

The rearrangement joins TRBV10-3 to TRBJ1-2; the TRBD1 assignment by TCRdb is unverifiable without DNA. The CDR3 contains 14 residues. Germline loops: CDR1 ENHRY, CDR2 SYGVKD. This chain's CDR3 is CATNLLGTGVGYTF.

The chain uses TRBV6-1 and TRBJ2-1; TCRdb gives TRBD2 as the D gene, but with no DNA this cannot be confirmed. Germline-derived CDR1 and CDR2 are MNHNS and SASEGT. The CDR3 length is 16 residues. Here the CDR3 reads CASTPRGKPPLNEQFF.

The chain combines TRBV11-2 with TRBJ2-5. CDR1 and CDR2 (germline): SGHAT, FQNNGV. CDR3 length: 14 amino acids. CDR3 sequence reads: CASSLDRIGETQYF.

V is TRBV5-1 and J is TRBJ2-1; TCRdb's D call of TRBD1 is untestable without DNA. The CDR3 sequence is 16 residues long. Germline V CDR1 and CDR2: SGHRS, YFSETQ. CDR3 residues: CASSLEAVGAGNEQFF.